The TCR beta chain under discussion was sequenced for a study of cytomegalovirus exposure and HLA in healthy donors. Study-wide points: A list of 164 TCR beta chains associated with cytomegalovirus was given. Most sequenced TCRs were rare (though some public TCRs occurred in many donors). In a later analysis, first-cohort TCR clusters were found to tend to co-occur in the approximately 110 validation repertoires.

Repertoires were generated with immunoSEQ multiplex PCR, while TCRdb's copy carries only in-frame clones and drops some. The table shows 200,000 to 250,000 clones, with over 70% occurring only once. Turning to this clone: Its cognate antigen is unknown.

The source material was PBMCs. This TCR derives from a woman between 25 and 40 years old in good health and CMV-seropositive.

The CDR3 nucleotides read TGTGCCAGCTCACATTCAGGGGGCCAAGAGACCCAGTACTTC. Its translation: CASSHSGGQETQYF. The genes are TRBV18 and TRBJ2-5, with 7 bases matching TRBD1. The V gene end was trimmed by 4 bases and the J gene end by 1 base; junction bases not matched to a gene: 3. From germline, CDR1 is KGHSH and CDR2 LQKENI. There are 14 residues in the CDR3.